This T cell receptor beta chain originates from a study of cytomegalovirus exposure and HLA in healthy donors. The PCR used 60 Vbeta and 13 Jbeta primers. Sequencing was performed with immunoSEQ multiplex PCR; in TCRdb, only in-frame clones are kept and a portion is missing. The sample carries about 120,000 clones, 66% recorded once. The CDR3 sequence is 15 residues long. The V end lost 0 bases, the J end lost 0 bases, and 8 bases lay between the germline ends. CDR1 is SGHRS, CDR2 YFSETQ, per germline. Whole-study results and caveats: In a later analysis, productive TCRs from donors in an Asian-associated ancestry cluster reportedly carried fewer N-insertions than the cohort mean. Presence/absence analyses assumed roughly uniform sequencing depth across donors, which may not hold. In a later analysis, DRB1 alleles had the most associated TCRs; HLA-C alleles the fewest.

With regard to this clone: What it binds is not known.

J is TRBJ2-3 and V is TRBV5-1; no definite D call. The specimen sequenced was PBMCs. The receptor comes from a man aged 18 to 29 in good health and CMV-seronegative. The CDR3 nucleotides read TGCGCCAGCAGCTTGGGCGGAACTAGCACAGATACGCAGTATTTT. It translates to CASSLGGTSTDTQYF.